These 28 T cell receptor beta chains came from one sample sequenced in a study of blood T cell repertoires in COVID-19. Some clones are missing from TCRdb's copy, which holds only in-frame ones; the method was immunoSEQ multiplex PCR. This sample has 75,000 to 90,000 clones; approximately 87% occur once, and the top ten carry 9.5% to 12%. The sample comprised peripheral blood. These receptors originate from a human donor in a cohort sampled during active COVID-19.

The V call is TRBV7-3, the J call TRBJ2-2, with D unclear. V was cut by 2 bases and J by 7 bases, with 11 bases left in between. Germline V CDR1 and CDR2: SGHTA, FQGTGA. The length of the CDR3 is 14 residues. The chain's CDR3 is CASSLGQSIGELFF. CDR3 nucleotide sequence: TGTGCCAGCAGCTTAGGCCAGTCAATCGGGGAGCTGTTTTTT.

V gene TRBV5-1 combines with J gene TRBJ2-7; D is uncertain. The CDR3 extends over 14 amino acids. The germline V gene has CDR1 SGHRS and CDR2 YFSETQ. Trimming shortened V by 0 bases and J by 6 bases, and 13 bases separated the two germline ends. The CDR3 sequence is CASSLVVESAEQYF. Here the CDR3 DNA reads TGCGCCAGCAGCTTGGTAGTGGAGTCTGCCGAGCAGTACTTC. The whole variable domain, remainder taken from reference TRBV5-1 and TRBJ2-7, is KAGVTQTPRYLIKTRGQQVTLSCSPISGHRSVSWYQQTPGQGLQFLFEYFSETQRNKGNFPGRFSGRQFSNSRSEMNVSTLELGDSALYLCASSLVVESAEQYFGPGTRLTVT.

The V call is TRBV7-9, the J call TRBJ1-1; 9 bases map to TRBD1. V lost 0 bases and J lost 9; bases outside the gene matches: 5. Germline-derived CDR1 and CDR2 are SEHNR and FQNEAQ (reference sequence). CDR3 length: 14 residues. CDR3 sequence: CASSLAQGQGKAFF. The CDR3 DNA sequence: TGTGCCAGCAGCTTAGCGCAGGGACAGGGTAAAGCTTTCTTT.

The chain carries TRBV7-8 and TRBJ2-7; 8 nucleotides align to TRBD2. V dropped 5 bases and J dropped 1; count of bases not matched to a gene: 7. The CDR3 sequence is 15 residues long. Germline V gene lookup returns CDR1 SGHVS and CDR2 FQNEAQ. The chain's CDR3 is CASSRAGALSYEQYF. The CDR3 DNA is TGTGCCAGCAGCCGAGCGGGGGCACTTTCCTACGAGCAGTACTTC.

The chain uses TRBV9 and TRBJ1-3; TRBD1 is a possible D gene (6 bases). The CDR3 extends over 16 amino acids. Germline assignment: CDR1 SGDLS and CDR2 YYNGEE. V lost 1 base to trimming and J lost 0 bases, with 11 bases between them. As DNA, the CDR3 is TGTGCCAGCAGCGTATCCCCAGGGGACTCTGGAAACACCATATATTTT. This translates into CASSVSPGDSGNTIYF.

The V call is TRBV28, the J call TRBJ1-2, with a weak D call TRBD1 (6 bases). The CDR3 loop spans 14 amino acids. Trimming removed 8 bases from V and 1 base from J, with 14 bases in between. Germline CDR1 MDHEN, CDR2 SYDVKM. The CDR3 is CASVIADSNYGYTF. The CDR3 DNA sequence: TGTGCCAGCGTAATCGCGGACAGTAACTATGGCTACACCTTC.

The chain employs TRBV11-3 and TRBJ2-1; perhaps TRBD1 as D (6 bases). The length of the CDR3 is 12 residues. Germline V gene lookup returns CDR1 SGHNT and CDR2 YENEEA. The V end was cut by 5 bases, the J end by 9 bases, with 11 bases between. CDR3 sequence: CASSPTGTEQFF. CDR3 DNA: TGTGCCAGCAGCCCCACAGGGACTGAGCAGTTCTTC.

V and J are TRBV5-5 and TRBJ1-6, with a possible D match to TRBD1 (5 bases). CDR1 is SGHKS and CDR2 is YYEKEE in the germline V gene (reference sequence). Trimming stripped 2 bases from V and 10 bases from J, with 10 bases between. The CDR3 has 13 residues. CDR3 coding DNA: TGTGCCAGCAGCTTTTCGGGGGACTCACCCCTCCACTTT. It translates to CASSFSGDSPLHF.

The chain employs TRBV11-3 and TRBJ2-2; D may be TRBD2 (6 bases). The germline CDR1 and CDR2 sequences are SGHNT and YENEEA. V lost 0 bases, J lost 5 bases, and 16 bases lay in between. The CDR3 contains 17 residues. The DNA of the CDR3 is TGTGCCAGCAGCTTAGATCACGGGAGAGGTGGTACCGGGGAGCTGTTTTTT. Its translation: CASSLDHGRGGTGELFF.

In its sample, this clone was seen once. The chain employs TRBV28 and TRBJ2-7, with 11 bases aligning to TRBD2. Trimming took 5 bases from V and 7 from J; bases not matched to a gene: 10. The length of the CDR3 is 15 residues. CDR1 MDHEN and CDR2 SYDVKM come from the germline V gene. The CDR3 reads CASSVLAGVLYEQYF. The CDR3 region has the DNA TGTGCCAGCAGTGTACTAGCGGGAGTCCTTTATGAGCAGTACTTC.

The chain uses TRBV11-2 and TRBJ1-5, with a tentative D call TRBD1 (6 bases). Trimming cost V 3 bases and J 2 bases, with 8 bases left between them. The CDR3 length is 14 residues. Germline CDR1 and CDR2: SGHAT and FQNNGV. The DNA for the CDR3 is TGTGCCAGCAGCTTGGACAGTGGCAATCAGCCCCAGCATTTT. This translates into CASSLDSGNQPQHF.

This clone was picked up a small number of times. The chain links TRBV4-2 to TRBJ2-7; 10 bases align to TRBD1. CDR1 LGHNA and CDR2 YNFKEQ come from the germline V gene. The CDR3 is made up of 14 amino acids. Trimming took 4 bases from V and 5 from J; bases not matched to a gene: 5. This CDR3 is CASSLWTGGNEQYF. In DNA form, the CDR3 reads TGTGCCAGCAGCCTGTGGACAGGGGGGAACGAGCAGTACTTC.

This clone appeared once. The chain combines TRBV27 with TRBJ2-5, with D tentatively TRBD2 (5 bases). The ends were cut back, 6 bases at V and 5 bases at J, with 13 bases in the middle. The CDR3 extends over 13 amino acids. From germline, CDR1 is MNHEY and CDR2 SMNVEV (reference sequence). CDR3 in amino acids: CASSWRLGETQYF. The CDR3 nucleotides are TGTGCCAGCAGCTGGAGGCTCGGGGAGACCCAGTACTTC.

V and J are TRBV5-6 and TRBJ2-7; 8 bases line up with TRBD1. V lost 7 bases and J lost 0; bases outside the gene matches: 9. The CDR3 runs to 15 residues. The germline V gene has CDR1 SGHDT and CDR2 YYEEEE. CDR3 DNA sequence: TGTGCCAGCTTACAAATGGGACAGGACTCCTACGAGCAGTACTTC. This encodes CASLQMGQDSYEQYF.

The rearrangement uses TRBV29-1 and TRBJ1-2, with D hard to call. This CDR3 has 17 residues. Germline V gene lookup returns CDR1 SQVTM and CDR2 ANQGSEA. Deletions cut 0 bases from V and 7 bases from J, with 24 bases between. The CDR3 sequence is CSVEDQGSDTQRGGYTF. The DNA of the CDR3 is TGCAGCGTTGAAGATCAAGGTAGCGACACCCAAAGAGGTGGCTACACCTTC.

This chain links TRBV6-5 with TRBJ1-2; 9 bases match TRBD1. Trimming cost V 2 bases and J 3 bases; bases outside gene matches: 4. Germline-derived CDR1 and CDR2 are MNHEY and SVGAGI. This CDR3 has 15 residues. The CDR3 is CASSYHRDRDYGYTF. CDR3 DNA sequence: TGTGCCAGCAGTTACCATAGGGACAGGGACTATGGCTACACCTTC.

The rearrangement links TRBV7-2 to TRBJ1-2, with D perhaps matching TRBD1 (5 bases). Deletions cut 6 bases from V and 8 bases from J, with 16 bases between. CDR1 SGHTA and CDR2 FQGNSA come from the germline V gene. The CDR3 has 13 residues. Written as DNA, the CDR3 is TGTGCCAGCAGTCCTCCCTCAGGGAAAGGCTACACCTTC. Translating it yields CASSPPSGKGYTF.

This clone was seen only once. The CDR3 DNA reads TGTGCCAGCAGCCTTACAGGGGACATCTACAATGAGCAGTTCTTC. It encodes CASSLTGDIYNEQFF. This chain uses TRBV9 with TRBJ2-1, with 7 bases fitting TRBD1. Trimming took 4 bases from V and 3 from J; bases not matched to a gene: 7. Germline assignment: CDR1 SGDLS and CDR2 YYNGEE. This CDR3 has 15 amino acids. Variable domain in full (rest from reference TRBV9 and TRBJ2-1): DSGVTQTPKHLITATGQRVTLRCSPRSGDLSVYWYQQSLDQGLQFLIQYYNGEERAKGNILERFSAQQFPDLHSELNLSSLELGDSALYFCASSLTGDIYNEQFFGPGTRLTVL.

This chain joins TRBV6-5 and TRBJ2-7, with TRBD2 matching over 11 bases. V lost 4 bases, J lost 3 bases, and 8 bases stayed unmatched. CDR3 size: 16 residues. Germline V gene sequence: CDR1 MNHEY, CDR2 SVGAGI. CDR3 bases: TGTGCCAGCAGTTTCCTAGCGGGAGGTCTGAACTACGAGCAGTACTTC. It encodes CASSFLAGGLNYEQYF.

The genes are TRBV28 and TRBJ1-4; a weak D match, TRBD1 (6 bases). Germline-derived CDR1 and CDR2 are MDHEN and SYDVKM. CDR3 length: 12 residues. V lost 6 bases to trimming and J lost 8 bases, with 10 bases between them. Here the CDR3 reads CASRRTVEKLFF. CDR3 coding DNA: TGTGCCAGCAGGAGGACAGTCGAAAAACTGTTTTTT.

The J gene is TRBJ2-1, the V gene TRBV9; TRBD2 aligns across 10 bases. After removal of 3 bases from V and 9 bases from J, the junction contained 12 bases not matched to a gene. CDR3 size: 16 residues. The V gene's germline CDR1 is SGDLS and CDR2 YYNGEE. In DNA form, the CDR3 reads TGTGCCAGCAGCGGCGACTTCAAGACTAGCGGGCTTGAGCAGTTCTTC. Encoded protein: CASSGDFKTSGLEQFF.

The rearrangement joins TRBV4-1 to TRBJ2-7, with TRBD2 identical over 8 bases. V was clipped by 1 base and J by 4 bases; unmatched bases: 6. The CDR3 totals 15 residues. The V gene's germline CDR1 is MGHRA and CDR2 YSYEKL. The CDR3 is CASSQAVAGPYEQYF. DNA for the CDR3: TGCGCCAGCAGCCAAGCCGTAGCGGGACCTTACGAGCAGTACTTC.

The rearrangement joins TRBV5-1 to TRBJ1-2, with D perhaps matching TRBD1 (5 bases). Trimming removed 0 bases at V and 0 bases at J, with 15 bases between. This CDR3 contains 17 residues. Germline-derived CDR1 and CDR2 are SGHRS and YFSETQ. CDR3 nucleotide sequence: TGCGCCAGCAGCTTGGAAGGTCAGGGTGTAGCTAACTATGGCTACACCTTC. Residues: CASSLEGQGVANYGYTF.

The chain employs TRBV7-9 and TRBJ2-7, with 10 bases that match TRBD1. Trimming removed 5 bases from V and 2 bases from J; junction bases left unmatched: 6. Germline loops: CDR1 SEHNR, CDR2 FQNEAQ (reference sequence). There are 15 residues in the CDR3. The CDR3 loop reads CASSARDRGTYEQYF. In DNA, the CDR3 is TGTGCCAGCAGCGCCCGGGACAGGGGAACCTACGAGCAGTACTTC.

The chain is built from TRBV6-6 and TRBJ1-5; D call uncertain. Germline CDR1 MNHNY, CDR2 SVGAGI (reference sequence). This CDR3 has 12 amino acids. The V end lost 7 bases, the J end lost 6 bases, and 10 bases lay between the germline ends. CDR3 loop: CASTTTTQPQHF. The CDR3 nucleotides are TGTGCCAGCACCACCACTACTCAGCCCCAGCATTTT.

The rearrangement uses TRBV5-1 and TRBJ1-4; TRBD1 might be the D (5 bases). Germline V gives CDR1 SGHRS, CDR2 YFSETQ. Deletions cut 3 bases from V and 5 bases from J, with 17 bases between. The CDR3 sequence is 16 residues long. CDR3 in amino acids: CASSWQGHAENEKLFF. In nucleotides, the CDR3 is TGCGCCAGCAGCTGGCAGGGCCATGCGGAAAATGAAAAACTGTTTTTT.

The chain carries TRBV7-3 and TRBJ1-4; TRBD1 is a possible D gene (6 bases). V was shortened by 0 bases and J by 4 bases, with 6 bases between the two germline ends. CDR1 is SGHTA and CDR2 is FQGTGA in the germline V gene. The CDR3 length is 14 residues. The CDR3: CASSLTRGNEKLFF. Written as DNA, the CDR3 is TGTGCCAGCAGCTTAACCAGGGGTAATGAAAAACTGTTTTTT.

This clone was detected only once. The V and J genes are TRBV6-5 and TRBJ1-2; possibly TRBD1 for D (5 bases). CDR3 length equals 12 residues. Germline loops: CDR1 MNHEY, CDR2 SVGAGI. V lost 6 bases to trimming and J lost 7 bases, with 12 bases between them. The CDR3 bases are TGTGCCAGCAGCCTTCGGGGGGGTGGCTACACCTTC. Protein: CASSLRGGGYTF.